The rows below give T cell receptor beta chains drawn from one sample of a study of a mutant IDH1 vaccine in newly diagnosed glioma. Sequenced by immunoSEQ multiplex PCR; TCRdb stores in-frame clones only, minus some. The repertoire holds 59,000 or so clones, with 75% to 95% as singletons. The sample was PBMCs, taken from a glioma patient treated with radiotherapy, temozolomide or both. The origin of the receptors is a middle-aged man with glioma. The CDR3 runs from the conserved cysteine through the conserved F or W. The order of the fields is D gene, J gene, V gene, clone size, CDR3 DNA, CDR3 protein. D genes are given only for firm matches. Clone size appears in some rows only: once, few, many, or a class for an expanded clone.

>-|TRBJ1-4|TRBV2|-
TGTGCCAGCGGGGTTGGGGGAAACACTAATGAAAAACTGTTTTTT
CASGVGGNTNEKLFF
>TRBD1|TRBJ1-3|TRBV28|-
TGTGCCAGCAGTAGGACAGGGGTCTCTGGAAACACCATATATTTT
CASSRTGVSGNTIYF
>TRBD1|TRBJ2-7|TRBV9|-
TGTGCCAGCAGCGTAGGGACAGGGTCTTTAGAGCAGTACTTC
CASSVGTGSLEQYF
>-|TRBJ1-1|TRBV11-2|-
TGTGCCAGCAGCTTAGATTTGTCCGATAACACTGAAGCTTTCTTT
CASSLDLSDNTEAFF
>-|TRBJ2-2|TRBV28|-
TGTGCCAGCAGTTTAGGTATTTCAGTTTACACCGGGGAGCTGTTTTTT
CASSLGISVYTGELFF
>-|TRBJ2-3|TRBV18|-
TGTGCCAGCTCACCTAGAGGGACACTCACAGATACGCAGTATTTT
CASSPRGTLTDTQYF
>-|TRBJ1-2|TRBV19|-
TGTGCCAGTACAAAAACAGGAACCATCCGGTATGGCTACACCTTC
CASTKTGTIRYGYTF
>TRBD2|TRBJ2-5|TRBV28|-
TGTGCCAGCAGTCGGCGGGAGGGCAGAGAGACCCAGTACTTC
CASSRREGRETQYF
>-|TRBJ2-5|TRBV2|-
TGTGCCAGCACGGGGTCGGAGACCCAGTACTTC
CASTGSETQYF
>-|TRBJ1-2|TRBV18|-
TGTGCCAGCTCTCTCAGGGACATCTATGGCTACACCTTC
CASSLRDIYGYTF
>-|TRBJ1-2|TRBV30|-
TGTGCCTGGAGTGGGGACGGCGGGAACTATGGCTACACCTTC
CAWSGDGGNYGYTF
>-|TRBJ2-2|TRBV19|-
TGTGCCAGTAGAGATGGGCGGAACACCGGGGAGCTGTTTTTT
CASRDGRNTGELFF
>-|TRBJ1-1|TRBV7-9|-
TGTGCCAGCAGCTCGGGAGGCGACCTCCTTTCAGCTTTCTTT
CASSSGGDLLSAFF
>TRBD2|TRBJ2-1|TRBV5-1|-
TGCGCCAGCAGCCCTGGACTAGCGGGGGGCAATGAGCAGTTCTTC
CASSPGLAGGNEQFF
>-|TRBJ1-1|TRBV2|-
TGTGCCAGCACCGAAGAGGCATACGCAGCTTTCTTT
CASTEEAYAAFF
>-|TRBJ1-5|TRBV19|-
TGTGCCAGTAGTCGGACGGTAGATAGCAATCAGCCCCAGCATTTT
CASSRTVDSNQPQHF
>-|TRBJ2-1|TRBV7-2|-
TGTGCCAGCAGCCAGGGGACCTACAATGAGCAGTTCTTC
CASSQGTYNEQFF
>TRBD2|TRBJ2-7|TRBV6-1|-
TGTGCCAGCAGTGAATCGGGGGGGAGTAACGACGAGCAGTACTTC
CASSESGGSNDEQYF
>TRBD1|TRBJ1-5|TRBV19|-
TGTGCCAGTAGTATTACAGGGGGCAACAATCAGCCCCAGCATTTT
CASSITGGNNQPQHF
>-|TRBJ1-1|TRBV7-8|-
TGTGCCAGCAGCTTCGGGCTGAACACTGAAGCTTTCTTT
CASSFGLNTEAFF
>TRBD1|TRBJ1-2|TRBV7-9|-
TGTGCCAGCAGCTTAGCCGACAGGGTGTCGTCTGGCTACACCTTC
CASSLADRVSSGYTF
>-|TRBJ2-1|TRBV11-3|-
TGTGCCAGCAGCCTCTACGCGAGGGAAGAGCAGTTCTTC
CASSLYAREEQFF
>TRBD1|TRBJ1-5|TRBV10-2|-
TGCGCCAGAGGGGGCGGGGCCTTAGATCAGCCCCAGCATTTT
CARGGGALDQPQHF
>-|TRBJ1-1|TRBV28|-
TGTGCCAGCAGTTCCCCGGGCAGGAGTGAAGCTTTCTTT
CASSSPGRSEAFF
>-|TRBJ2-3|TRBV27|-
TGTGCCAGCAGTTTGCAGACTGGCACAGATACGCAGTATTTT
CASSLQTGTDTQYF
>-|TRBJ1-5|TRBV2|-
TGTGCCAGCACTAGGACGGGGATATTGCCCCAGCATTTT
CASTRTGILPQHF
>TRBD2|TRBJ2-1|TRBV5-1|once
TGCGCCAGCAGCCCCCAGACTAGCGGGGGCTACAATGAGCAGTTCTTC
CASSPQTSGGYNEQFF
>-|TRBJ1-3|TRBV25-1|-
TGTGCCAGCAGTCATACAGGGCTTGGAAACACCATATATTTT
CASSHTGLGNTIYF
>-|TRBJ1-2|TRBV19|-
TGTGCCAGTAGTATACTATACAACTATGGCTACACCTTC
CASSILYNYGYTF
>-|TRBJ1-5|TRBV18|-
TGTGCCAGCTTCTCCTCCGTCCGGCAGCCCCAGCATTTT
CASFSSVRQPQHF
>TRBD1|TRBJ2-2|TRBV5-1|-
TGCGCCAGCAGTCCTCGGACAGGGAGTATAGGCGGGGAGCTGTTTTTT
CASSPRTGSIGGELFF
>-|TRBJ2-7|TRBV7-6|-
TGTGCCAGCAGCTTAGCCCCCGGACCAACCTACGAGCAGTACTTC
CASSLAPGPTYEQYF
>-|TRBJ2-5|TRBV11-2|-
TGTGCCAGCAGTAAAGGGGCAGGGGCGGCGGAGACCCAGTACTTC
CASSKGAGAAETQYF
>-|TRBJ2-7|TRBV2|-
TGTGCCAGCAGTGACGGAGCCTACGAGCAGTACTTC
CASSDGAYEQYF
>TRBD1|TRBJ2-7|TRBV27|once
TGTGCCAGCGCAAACAGGGGCCAATTCTACGAGCAGTACTTC
CASANRGQFYEQYF
>-|TRBJ1-1|TRBV7-2|-
TGTGCCAGCAGCAGACCTACGGGGGGGACTGAAGCTTTCTTT
CASSRPTGGTEAFF
>-|TRBJ1-3|TRBV6-6|-
TGTGCCAGCAGTAAAGACACAAGCTCTGGAAACACCATATATTTT
CASSKDTSSGNTIYF
>TRBD2|TRBJ2-1|TRBV2|-
TGTGCCAGCACCCGGGGGGTGAAGGAGCAGTTCTTC
CASTRGVKEQFF
>TRBD2|TRBJ2-2|TRBV5-4|-
TGTGCCAGCACCAGCGGGGGACAGAACACCGGGGAGCTGTTTTTT
CASTSGGQNTGELFF
>-|TRBJ1-1|TRBV5-6|once
TGTGCCAGCAGCTTGGGGCCGGGAGGGATAAACACTGAAGCTTTCTTT
CASSLGPGGINTEAFF
>-|TRBJ2-3|TRBV5-6|-
TGTGCCAGCAGCTTGGTAGGGTCAGATACGCAGTATTTT
CASSLVGSDTQYF
>-|TRBJ1-1|TRBV27|few
TGTGCCAGCAGTGCGGTGATTCGGGACACTGAAGCTTTCTTT
CASSAVIRDTEAFF
>TRBD1|TRBJ1-1|TRBV5-1|-
TGCGCCAGCAGCTTGGTGCTCACAGGGGCCGAACCTATGAACACTGAAGCTTTCTTT
CASSLVLTGAEPMNTEAFF
>-|TRBJ2-7|TRBV2|-
TGTGCCAGCACCATGGGGACAACCGTTTACGAGCAGTACTTC
CASTMGTTVYEQYF
>-|TRBJ1-1|TRBV19|-
TGTGCCAGTAGTATCGGGGGAATTAACACTGAAGCTTTCTTT
CASSIGGINTEAFF
>-|TRBJ1-4|TRBV9|-
TGTGCCAGTAGTGGACGGGGGGCAAGGTTTGGGACAACTAATGAAAAACTGTTTTTT
CASSGRGARFGTTNEKLFF
>-|TRBJ2-7|TRBV27|-
TGTGCCAGCAGGGGGGCTTACGAGCAGTACTTC
CASRGAYEQYF
>TRBD1|TRBJ2-5|TRBV18|-
TGTGCCAGCTCACCCCTTGGACAGGGACAAGAGACCCAGTACTTC
CASSPLGQGQETQYF
>-|TRBJ1-5|TRBV7-7|-
TGTGCTAGCAGCTCCGGGACGGAGAGTTATAGCAATCAGCCCCAGCATTTT
CASSSGTESYSNQPQHF
>TRBD1|TRBJ2-5|TRBV30|-
TGTGCCCTAGAGGGACAGGGGGTTTCGGAGCAGTACTTC
CALEGQGVSEQYF
>-|TRBJ2-2|TRBV6-5|medium-sized
TGTGCCAGCAAGTTAAGGCGGAACACCGGGGAGCTGTTTTTT
CASKLRRNTGELFF
>-|TRBJ2-1|TRBV9|-
TGTGCCGGCCACCGTGGGCGCTCCTACAATGAGCAGTTCTTC
CAGHRGRSYNEQFF
>-|TRBJ2-3|TRBV6-1|-
TGTGCCAGCGAGGGTAGACTCACAGATACGCAGTATTTT
CASEGRLTDTQYF
>-|TRBJ1-1|TRBV5-6|once
TGTGCCAGCAGCTTGTTCCGGGGCACTGAAGCTTTCTTT
CASSLFRGTEAFF
>TRBD1|TRBJ2-7|TRBV2|-
TGTGCCAGCAGTGTGACAGGGGGAACCGAGCAGTACTTC
CASSVTGGTEQYF
>-|TRBJ2-7|TRBV29-1|-
TGCAGCGTGGAGGGGGGACCCTACGAGCAGTACTTC
CSVEGGPYEQYF
>-|TRBJ2-3|TRBV5-1|-
TGCGCCAGCAGCTTGGTGAACCGTGGCGTGCAAGGAGATACGCAGTATTTT
CASSLVNRGVQGDTQYF